Sequencing of this TCR beta chain was carried out in a study of blood T cell repertoires in COVID-19. Looking at the study overall: T cells, B-cell-depleted T cells, or PBMCs provided the cDNA or gDNA that served as material.

The CDR3 runs to 19 residues. CDR1 is ENHRY and CDR2 is SYGVKD in the germline V gene. Germline trimming cut 6 bases from V and 0 bases from J; bases unmatched to any gene: 12. Libraries were prepared by immunoSEQ multiplex PCR; TCRdb keeps only in-frame clonotypes and omits some of them. The table has 290,000 or so clones, around 85% seen once; the top ten hold 5.1%. The sequence was obtained from a man in his fifties or sixties with active or convalescent COVID-19. The sample comprised peripheral blood. This chain joins TRBV10-3 and TRBJ2-1; 12 bases line up with TRBD2. The CDR3 nucleotides read TGTGCCATCAGGGGGTCCGGGACTAGCGGGCAAAGCTCCTACAATGAGCAGTTCTTC. It encodes CAIRGSGTSGQSSYNEQFF.